The T cell receptor (beta chain) under discussion was sequenced for a study of glioma-infiltrating T cells after dendritic cell vaccination. On the study more broadly: Treatment, given 2003 to 2012, was autologous tumor lysate-pulsed dendritic cell vaccination. Dendritic cell vaccine was injected intradermally three times, biweekly. Study outcomes and limitations: TCR clonality showed no direct relationship with survival.

Noted time point: after dendritic cell vaccination, including at tumor progression/relapse. Selection required adequate fresh-frozen tumor tissue plus more than two years' survival data. With respect to this clone: Its antigen remains unknown.

CDR3 length equals 15 residues. Germline CDR1 reads LNHDA; CDR2 reads SQIVND (reference sequence). V lost 4 bases, J lost 0 bases, and 10 bases lay in between. Profiling relied on immunoSEQ multiplex PCR, and the TCRdb table lists in-frame clones only, not all of them. The sample contains about 87,000 clones, about four fifths of which appear only once. Source: blood, taken after dendritic cell vaccination. This chain links TRBV19 with TRBJ1-5, with D unresolved. This TCR derives from a human donor with glioblastoma. The CDR3 DNA reads TGTGCCAGTAGTAATACGGGAAATAGCAATCAGCCCCAGCATTTT. Protein: CASSNTGNSNQPQHF.